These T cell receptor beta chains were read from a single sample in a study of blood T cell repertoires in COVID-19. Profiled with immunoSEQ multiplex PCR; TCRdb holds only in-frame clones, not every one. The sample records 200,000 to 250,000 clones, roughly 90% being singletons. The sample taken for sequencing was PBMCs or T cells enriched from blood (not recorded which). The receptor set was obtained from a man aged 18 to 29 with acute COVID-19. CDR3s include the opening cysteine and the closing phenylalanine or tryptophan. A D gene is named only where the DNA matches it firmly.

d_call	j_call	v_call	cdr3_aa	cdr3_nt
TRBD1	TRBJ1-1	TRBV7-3	CASSLTGVRAEAFF	TGTGCCAGCAGCCTGACAGGGGTCAGGGCTGAAGCTTTCTTT
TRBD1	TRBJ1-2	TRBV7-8	CASSISGTGGVYGYTF	TGTGCCAGCAGTATCTCCGGGACAGGGGGGGTCTATGGCTACACCTTC
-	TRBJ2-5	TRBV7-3	CASSPNGEYQETQYF	TGTGCCAGCAGCCCGAACGGGGAGTACCAAGAGACCCAGTACTTC
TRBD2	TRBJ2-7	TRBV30	CAWRASGYEQYF	TGTGCCTGGAGGGCTAGCGGCTACGAGCAGTACTTC
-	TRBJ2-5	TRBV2	CASSAELQAGTQYF	TGTGCCAGCAGTGCGGAACTCCAGGCCGGGACCCAGTACTTC
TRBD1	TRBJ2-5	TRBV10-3	CAISGRDRVETQYF	TGTGCCATCAGTGGCCGGGACAGGGTGGAGACCCAGTACTTC
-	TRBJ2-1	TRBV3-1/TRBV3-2	CASSQESREQFF	TGTGCCAGCAGCCAAGAATCGCGGGAGCAGTTCTTC
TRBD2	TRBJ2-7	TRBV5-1	CASSRQPASSGRVYEQYF	TGCGCCAGCAGCCGACAACCCGCTTCTAGCGGGAGGGTCTACGAGCAGTACTTC
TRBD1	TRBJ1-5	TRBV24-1	CATRGSYRGSNQPQHF	TGTGCCACCAGGGGGAGCTACAGGGGTAGCAATCAGCCCCAGCATTTT
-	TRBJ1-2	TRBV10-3	CAIFRKGEGGYGYTF	TGTGCCATCTTCAGAAAAGGAGAAGGCGGGTATGGCTACACCTTC
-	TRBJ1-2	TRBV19	CASSKTELHYGYTF	TGTGCCAGTAGTAAGACAGAACTACACTATGGCTACACCTTC
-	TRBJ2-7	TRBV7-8	CASSLLENEQYF	TGTGCCAGCAGCTTACTAGAGAACGAGCAGTACTTC